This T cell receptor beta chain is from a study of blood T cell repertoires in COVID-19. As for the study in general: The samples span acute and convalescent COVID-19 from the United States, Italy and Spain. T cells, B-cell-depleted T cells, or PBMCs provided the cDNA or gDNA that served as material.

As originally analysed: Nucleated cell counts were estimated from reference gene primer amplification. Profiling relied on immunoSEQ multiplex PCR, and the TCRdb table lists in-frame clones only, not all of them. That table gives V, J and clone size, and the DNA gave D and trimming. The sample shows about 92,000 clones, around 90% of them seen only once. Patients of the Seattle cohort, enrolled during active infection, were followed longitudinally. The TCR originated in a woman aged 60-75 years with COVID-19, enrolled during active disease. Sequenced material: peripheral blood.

CDR3 in amino acids: CASSPPRGDGNTEAFF. The CDR3 DNA sequence: TGTGCCAGCAGCCCTCCACGGGGGGATGGGAACACTGAAGCTTTCTTT. The J gene is TRBJ1-1, the V gene TRBV3-1 (or the pseudogene TRBV3-2); maybe TRBD1 (5 bases). The CDR3 has 16 residues. The V gene's germline CDR1 is LGHDT and CDR2 YNNKEL (reference sequence). V gave up 4 bases and J gave up 1 base, with 16 bases separating them.